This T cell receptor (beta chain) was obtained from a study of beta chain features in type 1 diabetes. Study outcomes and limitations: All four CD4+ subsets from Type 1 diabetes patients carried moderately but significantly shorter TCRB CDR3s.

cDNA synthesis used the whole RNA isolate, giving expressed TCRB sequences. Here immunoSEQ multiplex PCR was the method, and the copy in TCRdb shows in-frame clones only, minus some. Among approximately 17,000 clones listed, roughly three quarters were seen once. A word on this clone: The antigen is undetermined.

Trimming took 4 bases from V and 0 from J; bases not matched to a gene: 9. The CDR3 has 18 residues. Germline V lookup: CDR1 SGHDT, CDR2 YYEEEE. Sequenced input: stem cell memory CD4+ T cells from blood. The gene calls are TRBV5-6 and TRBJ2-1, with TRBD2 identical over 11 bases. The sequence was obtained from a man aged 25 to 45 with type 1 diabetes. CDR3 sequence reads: CASSITSGGQSSYNEQFF. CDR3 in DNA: TGTGCCAGCAGCATAACTAGCGGGGGCCAAAGCTCCTACAATGAGCAGTTCTTC.